This section outlines one T cell receptor beta chain sequence together with its context. Its antigen is unknown. The sample comes from a study of graft-versus-host responses after intestinal transplantation. Unmatched junction bases numbered 5, after V lost 3 bases and J lost 1 base. From germline, CDR1 is SEHNR and CDR2 FQNEAQ (reference sequence). The CDR3 contains 15 residues. Study findings and constraints: High graft-versus-host to host-versus-graft T cell clonal ratios marked allografts of patients with graft-donor macrochimerism.

Measured with immunoSEQ multiplex PCR; TCRdb has only the in-frame clones, and not every one. The data contain tens of thousands of clones, around 93% of them singletons. This chain links TRBV7-9 with TRBJ1-2, with TRBD1 matching 7 bases. The sample here was unstimulated CD4+ T cells sorted from spleen or lymph node cells, taken before transplant. The receptor was derived from a human donor who was the organ donor for an intestinal transplant. CDR3: CASSLNRGNNYGYTF. As DNA, the CDR3 is TGTGCCAGCAGCTTGAACAGGGGAAATAACTATGGCTACACCTTC.